The 26 T cell receptor beta chains below come from one sample, sequenced in a study of long-term antiretroviral therapy in people with HIV. Running of the v3.0 immunoSEQ assay took place at survey level. Sequencing used immunoSEQ multiplex PCR; TCRdb keeps in-frame clones, though not all of them. The sample includes just over 35,000 clones, over 75% of them seen just once. The source was unsorted PBMCs, collected 2.2 years after starting antiretroviral therapy. All receptors derive from a man in his late teens or twenties with HIV.

The chain couples TRBV9 to TRBJ1-4; no clear D. V lost 2 bases and J lost 3, with 11 bases in between. CDR1 and CDR2 (germline): SGDLS, YYNGEE. The CDR3 length is 15 residues. CDR3 residues: CASSVAGGANEKLFF. The CDR3 DNA is TGTGCCAGCAGCGTGGCGGGCGGTGCTAATGAAAAACTGTTTTTT.

The chain links TRBV11-3 to TRBJ2-1; no reliable D call. The CDR3 consists of 12 residues. V was clipped by 0 bases and J by 9 bases, with 6 bases between them. Germline V gives CDR1 SGHNT, CDR2 YENEEA. CDR3 residues: CASSLDNREQFF. CDR3 bases: TGTGCCAGCAGCTTAGATAATCGTGAGCAGTTCTTC.

This clone was seen a handful of times. The rearrangement uses TRBV14 and TRBJ1-5; D uncertain. Germline lookup yields CDR1 SGHDN and CDR2 FVKESK. V lost 3 bases, J lost 11 bases, and 11 bases lay in between. The CDR3 sequence is 12 residues long. CDR3 coding DNA: TGTGCCAGCAGCCAGCGGGGTGAGTCCCAGCATTTT. It is translated as CASSQRGESQHF.

This chain uses TRBV20-1 with TRBJ2-7, with D unresolved. Germline loops: CDR1 DFQATT, CDR2 SNEGSKA (reference sequence). CDR3 size: 10 residues. V lost 6 bases to trimming and J lost 9 bases, with 12 bases between them. The DNA for the CDR3 is TGCAGTGCCAACCCCAGTCCGCAGTACTTC. It translates to CSANPSPQYF.

The V and J genes are TRBV4-1 and TRBJ2-2; 12 bases align to TRBD2. CDR1 and CDR2 from the germline V gene are MGHRA and YSYEKL. The CDR3 has 18 residues. J was trimmed by 1 base and V by 3 bases; bases with no gene match: 6. The CDR3 is CASSQERLAGVNTGELFF. DNA of the CDR3: TGCGCCAGCAGCCAGGAACGACTAGCGGGGGTGAACACCGGGGAGCTGTTTTTT.

The rearrangement joins TRBV5-1 to TRBJ1-4; 9 bases map to TRBD1. Losses at the gene ends were 1 base for V and 3 bases for J; bases not matched to a gene: 4. CDR1 and CDR2 from the germline V gene are SGHRS and YFSETQ. The CDR3 covers 16 residues. CDR3 nucleotide sequence: TGCGCCAGCAGCTTGACAGGGGGCGTCTCTAATGAAAAACTGTTTTTT. Protein sequence: CASSLTGGVSNEKLFF. The complete variable domain, with remaining parts taken from reference TRBV5-1 and TRBJ1-4, reads KAGVTQTPRYLIKTRGQQVTLSCSPISGHRSVSWYQQTPGQGLQFLFEYFSETQRNKGNFPGRFSGRQFSNSRSEMNVSTLELGDSALYLCASSLTGGVSNEKLFFGSGTQLSVL.

Concerning this clone itself: At one end the junction does not follow the germline gene, possibly because of a read error. The chain recombines TRBV10-3 with TRBJ2-3, with D perhaps matching TRBD2 (5 bases). The CDR3 runs 12 residues. Germline V gives CDR1 ENHRY, CDR2 SYGVKD. CDR3 in DNA: TGTGCCATCAGTGAGTCGAAAGACTCCCTAGCTTTT. It specifies CAISESKDSLAF.

The genes are TRBV5-6 and TRBJ2-1, with no clear D. The CDR3 sequence is 15 residues long. Germline V gene data show CDR1 as SGHDT and CDR2 as YYEEEE. The germline V and J ends were trimmed by 2 bases and 0 bases, with 9 bases remaining between them. CDR3 sequence reads: CASSFGRSSYNEQFF. In DNA, the CDR3 is TGTGCCAGCAGCTTTGGGCGGAGCTCCTACAATGAGCAGTTCTTC. Looking up the rest from reference TRBV5-6 and TRBJ2-1 gives the full variable domain: DAGVTQSPTHLIKTRGQQVTLRCSPKSGHDTVSWYQQALGQGPQFIFQYYEEEERQRGNFPDRFSGHQFPNYSSELNVNALLLGDSALYLCASSFGRSSYNEQFFGPGTRLTVL.

V usage is TRBV4-1 and J usage is TRBJ2-3; 8 bases are a match to TRBD1. Germline loops: CDR1 MGHRA, CDR2 YSYEKL. The CDR3 sequence is 15 residues long. With 3 bases clipped from V and 2 bases from J, the junction kept 4 bases outside the gene matches. In DNA, the CDR3 is TGCGCCAGCAGCCAGGGCAGGGGGCACACAGATACGCAGTATTTT. Translating gives CASSQGRGHTDTQYF.

The chain carries TRBV30 and TRBJ1-5; D is unclear. This CDR3 has 13 residues. Germline V CDR1 and CDR2: GTSNPN, SVGIG (reference sequence). The V gene lost 0 bases and the J gene lost 3 bases, with 6 bases spanning the gap. The CDR3 nucleotides read TGTGCCTGGAGTGTATCTATCAATCAGCCCCAGCATTTT. Its protein is CAWSVSINQPQHF.

The chain joins TRBV2 to TRBJ1-5; D possibly corresponds to TRBD1 (5 bases). The CDR3 covers 14 residues. With 9 bases removed from V and 0 bases from J, the gap between germline ends came to 12 bases. Per germline, CDR1 SNHLY and CDR2 FYNNEI. CDR3 sequence: CASLRGGSNQPQHF. CDR3 in DNA: TGTGCCAGTCTACGGGGGGGTAGCAATCAGCCCCAGCATTTT.

This sequence joins TRBV14 and TRBJ1-1; TRBD1 is a possible D gene (5 bases). CDR1 is SGHDN and CDR2 is FVKESK in the germline V gene. The CDR3 length is 15 residues. Trimming left V 4 bases short and J 2 bases short, with 14 bases between. CDR3 protein: CASSLTGGPNTEAFF. Written as DNA, the CDR3 is TGTGCCAGCAGCCTCACCGGGGGTCCTAACACTGAAGCTTTCTTT. Full variable domain (rest looked up from reference TRBV14 and TRBJ1-1): EAGVTQFPSHSVIEKGQTVTLRCDPISGHDNLYWYRRVMGKEIKFLLHFVKESKQDESGMPNNRFLAERTGGTYSTLKVQPAELEDSGVYFCASSLTGGPNTEAFFGQGTRLTVV.

The table lists this clone with a count of one. V gene TRBV4-1 combines with J gene TRBJ2-7; 7 positions match TRBD1. This CDR3 has 17 amino acids. CDR1 and CDR2 (germline): MGHRA, YSYEKL. The J segment lost 2 bases and the V segment lost 2 bases, leaving 12 bases of the junction unmatched. The CDR3 sequence: CASSQPPRDSTPYEQYF. The DNA for the CDR3 is TGCGCCAGCAGCCAACCACCAAGGGACAGTACCCCCTACGAGCAGTACTTC.

The rearrangement uses TRBV5-1 and TRBJ2-2, with TRBD2 matching 8 bases. This CDR3 is built from 19 residues. With 0 bases clipped from V and 1 base from J, the junction kept 11 bases outside the gene matches. Germline CDR1 reads SGHRS; CDR2 reads YFSETQ. The CDR3 DNA follows: TGCGCCAGCAGCTTGGATGCGCCTAGCGGGCGACAGAACACCGGGGAGCTGTTTTTT. Translation gives CASSLDAPSGRQNTGELFF. The complete variable domain, with remaining parts taken from reference TRBV5-1 and TRBJ2-2, reads KAGVTQTPRYLIKTRGQQVTLSCSPISGHRSVSWYQQTPGQGLQFLFEYFSETQRNKGNFPGRFSGRQFSNSRSEMNVSTLELGDSALYLCASSLDAPSGRQNTGELFFGEGSRLTVL.

The V gene is TRBV27, the J gene TRBJ2-5; TRBD2 might be the D (7 bases). Trimming shortened V by 6 bases and J by 4 bases, and 27 bases separated the two germline ends. This CDR3 has 18 amino acids. Germline loops: CDR1 MNHEY, CDR2 SMNVEV (reference sequence). The CDR3 DNA reads as TGTGCCAGCAGGCCTATAGGGGGGGGAACGCAGGCCACAGAGACCCAGTACTTC. Its translation is CASRPIGGGTQATETQYF.

The rearrangement joins TRBV7-9 to TRBJ1-2; D possibly corresponds to TRBD1 (5 bases). The V end was cut by 5 bases, the J end by 5 bases, with 21 bases between. The CDR3 loop spans 16 amino acids. Germline assignment: CDR1 SEHNR and CDR2 FQNEAQ (reference sequence). The CDR3 loop is CASSPWGGTGRYGYTF. The CDR3 DNA sequence: TGTGCCAGCAGCCCATGGGGCGGGACTGGGCGGTATGGCTACACCTTC.

This rearrangement joins TRBV6-7 to TRBJ1-2; the D is unclear. TRBV6-7 is an ORF for which the function is uncertain. V lost 5 bases and J lost 0, with 16 bases in between. The CDR3 covers 16 residues. CDR3 sequence: CASSHLRPLANYGYTF. The CDR3 DNA reads as TGTGCCAGCAGTCACTTACGCCCATTAGCTAACTATGGCTACACCTTC.

This chain joins TRBV5-8 and TRBJ1-5; D is perhaps TRBD1 (5 bases). Between the trimmed V and J ends, which lost 3 bases and 4 bases, there was a span of 17 bases. This CDR3 region has 16 residues. CDR1 and CDR2 from the germline V gene are SGHTS and YDEGEE. The CDR3 loop reads CASSSGTSQRNQPQHF. CDR3 bases: TGTGCCAGCAGCTCGGGGACTTCCCAGAGGAATCAGCCCCAGCATTTT.

The rearrangement uses TRBV19 and TRBJ2-2; D possibly corresponds to TRBD1 (5 bases). The CDR3 totals 14 residues. V was shortened by 9 bases and J by 3 bases, with 14 bases between the two germline ends. The germline CDR1 and CDR2 sequences are LNHDA and SQIVND (reference sequence). The CDR3, as DNA: TGTGCCAGCCGAATAACAGGCGACACCGGGGAGCTGTTTTTT. This gives the protein CASRITGDTGELFF.

The rearrangement joins TRBV11-3 to TRBJ2-1; D may be TRBD1 (5 bases). This CDR3 contains 14 residues. Germline CDR1 is SGHNT and CDR2 is YENEEA. The germline V and J ends were trimmed by 3 bases and 5 bases, with 11 bases remaining between them. CDR3 residues: CASSFAGFDNEQFF. The CDR3 region has the DNA TGTGCCAGCAGCTTTGCAGGGTTCGACAATGAGCAGTTCTTC.

This chain links TRBV5-1 with TRBJ2-1, with TRBD2 matching 13 bases. CDR1 and CDR2 from the germline V gene are SGHRS and YFSETQ. V shed 3 bases and J 0 bases; nucleotides not matched to a gene: 6. The length of the CDR3 is 18 residues. DNA of the CDR3: TGCGCCAGCAGCTCACGCGGACTAGCGGGAGTCTCCTACAATGAGCAGTTCTTC. Translating it yields CASSSRGLAGVSYNEQFF.

V and J are TRBV14 and TRBJ1-3; no firm D call. The CDR3 has 17 amino acids. The V end was cut by 1 base, the J end by 0 bases, with 13 bases between. Germline V gene sequence: CDR1 SGHDN, CDR2 FVKESK. DNA for the CDR3: TGTGCCAGCAGCCAAGTAGGGAATACGATCTCTGGAAACACCATATATTTT. It is translated as CASSQVGNTISGNTIYF.

The rearrangement joins TRBV18 to TRBJ1-2; D not resolved. The germline CDR1 and CDR2 sequences are KGHSH and LQKENI. Trimming pared 0 bases from V and 3 bases from J, leaving 8 bases between. The CDR3 totals 14 residues. DNA for the CDR3: TGTGCCAGCTCACCACCGACGGGTCACTATGGCTACACCTTC. Its translation is CASSPPTGHYGYTF. Supplemented by reference TRBV18 and TRBJ1-2, the full variable domain reads NAGVMQNPRHLVRRRGQEARLRCSPMKGHSHVYWYRQLPEEGLKFMVYLQKENIIDESGMPKERFSAEFPKEGPSILRIQQVVRGDSAAYFCASSPPTGHYGYTFGSGTRLTVV.

The V and J genes are TRBV29-1 and TRBJ2-2; 7 nucleotides agree with TRBD1. The germline V gene encodes CDR1 SQVTM and CDR2 ANQGSEA. The CDR3 runs 15 residues. Losses at the gene ends were 4 bases for V and 3 bases for J; bases not matched to a gene: 8. The CDR3 nucleotides read TGCAGCGTTGGTACAGGGGTAAGGGACACCGGGGAGCTGTTTTTT. It encodes CSVGTGVRDTGELFF.

CDR3 sequence: CASSWTGSNTEAFF. The CDR3 coding sequence is TGCGCCAGCTCCTGGACAGGATCGAACACTGAAGCTTTCTTT. The chain couples TRBV10-2 to TRBJ1-1, with 7 bases that match TRBD1. Germline V gene data show CDR1 as WSHSY and CDR2 as SAAADI. CDR3 length equals 14 residues. The trim removed 8 bases at V and 1 base at J, leaving 7 bases unmatched.

This clone occurred once. V gene TRBV6-1 combines with J gene TRBJ2-7; 9 nucleotides match TRBD2. The CDR3 contains 15 residues. Unmatched junction bases numbered 15, after V lost 11 bases and J lost 4 bases. The germline V gene has CDR1 MNHNS and CDR2 SASEGT. CDR3 in amino acids: CALGSAGGPGYEQYF. The DNA for the CDR3 is TGTGCCCTTGGCTCCGCGGGAGGGCCGGGTTACGAGCAGTACTTC.